This T cell receptor beta chain was captured in a study of human T cells and chemical hapten exposure. Study details: The sensitizer, 2% DPC, was used on around 2 cm by around 2 cm of upper inner arm skin.

V was clipped by 3 bases and J by 4 bases; unmatched bases: 4. The CDR3 is made up of 14 amino acids. Noted time point: patch test 1, 2 weeks after DPC sensitization. Treatment indicated: therapeutic diphenylcyclopropenone sensitization with weekly scalp DPC. Blood sampling preceded each patch test application. General observations from the study: No shift was seen in TCRs above 1 in 1000 frequency with DPC sensitization.

This clonotype has just a few counts. Its specificity is not known. In the authors' workflow: Sequenced samples showed a median of approximately 100,000 TCRs each, with counts running from around 24,000 to 710,000. MiXCR was run by TCRdb on the RACE reads, yielding one entry per CDR3 protein. The V and J calls here are based on TCRdb, not the publication. Seen here are 350,000 or so distinct CDR3 sequences, around 6.9% observed once, and the top ten hold roughly 8%. The source was whole blood, collected in connection with sensitization to the hapten diphenylcyclopropenone (DPC). The J gene is TRBJ1-2, the V gene TRBV12-3 or TRBV12-4, with 8 bases matching TRBD1. The sequence was collected from a woman aged 18-35 years with alopecia areata. Some clones in this sample may be carry-over from other donors' samples. The CDR3 loop reads CASSFRQGTYGYTF. The CDR3 DNA reads as TGTGCCAGCAGTTTCCGACAGGGGACCTATGGCTACACCTTC.